This TCR beta chain was recovered during a study of T cells in Graves' hyperthyroidism and ophthalmopathy. The germline CDR1 and CDR2 sequences are SGHRS and YFSETQ. The CDR3 is 18 residues long. The investigators amplified TCR beta CDR3 regions from RNA transcripts. First-round RT-PCR with HTBI primers amplified the TCR CDR3 region. From the multiplex PCR reads, TCRdb called clonotypes with MiXCR, one entry per CDR3 protein. The sample lists about 600,000 distinct CDR3 sequences, 13% to 15% occurring once. Exclusion criteria comprised uncontrolled infection, other autoimmune disease, pregnancy or lactation. In this sample, this clonotype turned up many times. The antigen remains undetermined. One junction end does not reproduce the germline sequence, and a read error may be involved. Study findings and constraints: In the blood, most expanded thyroid clonotypes above 0.001 appeared as well. Ophthalmopathy got predicted by the model a median approximately 6.4 months before its onset.

The sample taken for sequencing was blood. The chain carries TRBV5-1 and TRBJ2-1; TRBD2 aligns across 9 bases. This TCR was sampled from a woman aged 18-29 years with Graves' ophthalmopathy. CDR3 in amino acids: CASSLVAPSGKSYNGQFF. The CDR3 bases are TGCGCCAGCAGCTTGGTGGCCCCTAGCGGGAAGAGCTACAATGGGCAGTTCTTC. Full variable domain (missing parts from reference TRBV5-1 and TRBJ2-1): KAGVTQTPRYLIKTRGQQVTLSCSPISGHRSVSWYQQTPGQGLQFLFEYFSETQRNKGNFPGRFSGRQFSNSRSEMNVSTLELGDSALYLCASSLVAPSGKSYNGQFFGPGTRLTVL.